This T cell receptor beta chain was obtained from a study of tumor-infiltrating lymphocytes in primary liver carcinoma. Using a constant-region primer together with ProtoScript II reverse transcriptase, TCR beta cDNA was made from around 500 ng of total RNA. Three nested multiplex PCR rounds, a slightly modified ARM-PCR, produced the libraries for TCR beta. TRBV1-TRBV30 forward primers paired with a C-beta reverse primer drove the first two PCR rounds, about 10 cycles each. MiXCR was run by TCRdb on the multiplex PCR reads, yielding one entry per CDR3 protein. This table has tens of thousands of distinct CDR3 sequences, around 70% appearing once. Total RNA and DNA came together from approximately 20-30 mg of bulk tissue without cell sorting. The ends were cut back, 11 bases at V and 13 bases at J, with 26 bases in the middle. This CDR3 is built from 13 residues. Looked up from germline, CDR1 is LNHDA and CDR2 is SQIVND (reference sequence).

V is TRBV19 and J is TRBJ2-5; unclear D gene. This sequence was found in a man aged 35-49 years with primary liver carcinoma and hepatitis B virus infection. Sequencing was done on a sample of liver tumor tissue from sampling region 1. Described subset: tumor region T1, superior pole. The CDR3 DNA sequence: TGTGCCTGCAGTATATTACTACAAGAGACTCGGTACTTC. Its translation is CACSILLQETRYF. Drawing the rest from reference TRBV19 and TRBJ2-5, the complete variable domain is DGGITQSPKYLFRKEGQNVTLSCEQNLNHDAMYWYRQDPGQGLRLIYYSQIVNDFQKGDIAEGYSVSREKKESFPLTVTSAQKNPTAFYLCACSILLQETRYFGPGTRLLVL.